This entry concerns a single TCR beta chain. The antigen remains unidentified. The CDR3 is 18 amino acids. Germline CDR1 reads MNHEY; CDR2 reads SVGEGT. Losses at the gene ends were 2 bases for V and 3 bases for J; bases not matched to a gene: 10. Each cDNA molecule carried a unique molecular identifier. TCRdb ran MiXCR on the 5' RACE reads and lists one entry per CDR3 protein. The table lists around 19,000 distinct CDR3 sequences, less than 5% of them singletons. The entry originates in a study of early T cells in non-severe SARS-CoV-2 infection. Study as a whole: Sequencing of bulk RNA from unsorted whole blood was done, without chain pairing. General study results and limits: The study's VDJdb matching favored anti-spike CD8 responses and missed private and CD4 specificities.

This TCR came from an adult who was a healthcare worker with PCR-confirmed SARS-CoV-2 infection or an uninfected control (not recorded which). This chain connects TRBV6-2 or TRBV6-3 to TRBJ2-7; TRBD2 matches 13 bases. Sequencing input: whole blood. CDR3 in DNA: TGTGCCAGCAGTTACAACCCGGGACTAGCGGGACACTACTACGAGCAGTACTTC. It encodes CASSYNPGLAGHYYEQYF.